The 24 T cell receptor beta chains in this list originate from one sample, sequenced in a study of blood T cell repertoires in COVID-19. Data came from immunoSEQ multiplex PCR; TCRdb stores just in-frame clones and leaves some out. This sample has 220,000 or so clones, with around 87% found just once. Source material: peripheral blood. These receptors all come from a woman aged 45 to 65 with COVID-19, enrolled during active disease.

CDR3 sequence: CASSQTGTGVYTF. The CDR3 DNA reads as TGTGCCAGCAGCCAAACCGGGACAGGGGTCTACACCTTC. The chain couples TRBV3-1 (or the pseudogene TRBV3-2) to TRBJ1-2; 10 nucleotides match TRBD1. The CDR3 runs 13 residues. V dropped 2 bases and J dropped 10; count of bases not matched to a gene: 4. Germline CDR1 LGHDT, CDR2 YNNKEL (reference sequence).

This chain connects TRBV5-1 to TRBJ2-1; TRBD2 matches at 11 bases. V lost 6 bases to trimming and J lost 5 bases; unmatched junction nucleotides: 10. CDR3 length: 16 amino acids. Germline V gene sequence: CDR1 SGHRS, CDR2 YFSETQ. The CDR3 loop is CASTNLAGGPNNEQFF. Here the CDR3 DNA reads TGCGCCAGCACTAACTTAGCGGGGGGGCCTAACAATGAGCAGTTCTTC.

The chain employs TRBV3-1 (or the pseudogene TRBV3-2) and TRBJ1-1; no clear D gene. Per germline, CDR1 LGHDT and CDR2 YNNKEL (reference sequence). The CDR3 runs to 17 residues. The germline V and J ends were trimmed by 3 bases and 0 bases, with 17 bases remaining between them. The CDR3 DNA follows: TGTGCCAGCAGCCATTCCCAAAATCGGGGTATGAACACTGAAGCTTTCTTT. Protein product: CASSHSQNRGMNTEAFF.

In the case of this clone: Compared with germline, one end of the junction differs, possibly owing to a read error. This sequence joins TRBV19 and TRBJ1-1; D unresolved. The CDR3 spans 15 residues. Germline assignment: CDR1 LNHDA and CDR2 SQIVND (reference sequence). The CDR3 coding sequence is TGTGCCAGAAGTAGGCCCGGGAGCTTGAACACTGAAGCTTTCTTT. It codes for CARSRPGSLNTEAFF. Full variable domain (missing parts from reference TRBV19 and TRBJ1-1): DGGITQSPKYLFRKEGQNVTLSCEQNLNHDAMYWYRQDPGQGLRLIYYSQIVNDFQKGDIAEGYSVSREKKESFPLTVTSAQKNPTAFYLCARSRPGSLNTEAFFGQGTRLTVV.

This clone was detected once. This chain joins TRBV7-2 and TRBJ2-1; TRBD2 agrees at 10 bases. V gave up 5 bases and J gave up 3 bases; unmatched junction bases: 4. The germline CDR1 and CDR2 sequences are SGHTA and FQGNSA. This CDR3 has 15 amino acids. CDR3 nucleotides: TGTGCCAGCAGCCCTAGCGGGGGTGGCTACAATGAGCAGTTCTTC. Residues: CASSPSGGGYNEQFF.

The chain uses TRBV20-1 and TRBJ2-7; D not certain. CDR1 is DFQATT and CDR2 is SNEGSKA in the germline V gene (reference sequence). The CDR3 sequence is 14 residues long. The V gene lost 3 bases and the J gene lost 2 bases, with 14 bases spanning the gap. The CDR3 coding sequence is TGCAGTGCTAGTGATGTGGAGCGAGCCTACGAGCAGTACGTC. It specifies CSASDVERAYEQYV.

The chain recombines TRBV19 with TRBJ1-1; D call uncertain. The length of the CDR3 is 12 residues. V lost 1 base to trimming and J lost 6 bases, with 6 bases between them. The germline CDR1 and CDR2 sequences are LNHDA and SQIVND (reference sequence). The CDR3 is CASSIGLAEAFF. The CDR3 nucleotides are TGTGCCAGTAGTATAGGCCTAGCTGAAGCTTTCTTT.

The CDR3 is CASSFHRAPDEQYF. The CDR3 DNA follows: TGTGCCAGCAGCTTCCACAGGGCCCCTGACGAGCAGTACTTC. The chain is built from TRBV7-9 and TRBJ2-7, with D possibly matching TRBD1 (6 bases). Germline V lookup: CDR1 SEHNR, CDR2 FQNEAQ (reference sequence). The CDR3 runs 14 residues. V dropped 3 bases and J dropped 5 bases, with 14 bases sitting between them. The full variable domain, its missing parts supplied by reference TRBV7-9 and TRBJ2-7, is DTGVSQNPRHKITKRGQNVTFRCDPISEHNRLYWYRQTLGQGPEFLTYFQNEAQLEKSRLLSDRFSAERPKGSFSTLEIQRTEQGDSAMYLCASSFHRAPDEQYFGPGTRLTVT.

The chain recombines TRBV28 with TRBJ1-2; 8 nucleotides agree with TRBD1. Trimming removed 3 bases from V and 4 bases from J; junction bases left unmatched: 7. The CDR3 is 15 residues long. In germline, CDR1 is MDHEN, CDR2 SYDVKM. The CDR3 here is CASSFSDRVSYGYTF. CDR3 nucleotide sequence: TGTGCCAGCAGTTTCTCGGACAGGGTTAGCTATGGCTACACCTTC.

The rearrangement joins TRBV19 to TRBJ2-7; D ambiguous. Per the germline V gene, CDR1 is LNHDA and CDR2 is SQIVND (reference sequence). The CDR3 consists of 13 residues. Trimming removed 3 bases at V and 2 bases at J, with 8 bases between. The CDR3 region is CASSIYSTYEQYV. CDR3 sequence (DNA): TGTGCCAGTAGTATTTACAGTACCTACGAGCAGTACGTC.

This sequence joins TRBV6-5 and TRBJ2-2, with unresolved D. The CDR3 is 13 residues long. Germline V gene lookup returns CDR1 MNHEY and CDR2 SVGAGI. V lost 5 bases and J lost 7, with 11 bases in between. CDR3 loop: CASSLRGSGELFF. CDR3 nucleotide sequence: TGTGCCAGCAGTCTAAGAGGTAGCGGGGAGCTGTTTTTT.

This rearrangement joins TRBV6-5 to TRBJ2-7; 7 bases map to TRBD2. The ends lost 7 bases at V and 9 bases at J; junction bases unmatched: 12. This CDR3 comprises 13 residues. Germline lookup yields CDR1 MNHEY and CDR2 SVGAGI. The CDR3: CASNNGQREGQYV. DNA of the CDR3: TGTGCCAGCAACAATGGCCAGAGGGAGGGGCAGTACGTC.

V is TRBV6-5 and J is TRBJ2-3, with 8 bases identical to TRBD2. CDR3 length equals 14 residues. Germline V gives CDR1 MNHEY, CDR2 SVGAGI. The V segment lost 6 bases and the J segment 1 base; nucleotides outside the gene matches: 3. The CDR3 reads CASRGLVRTDTQYF. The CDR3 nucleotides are TGTGCCAGCAGGGGACTAGTGCGCACAGATACGCAGTATTTT.

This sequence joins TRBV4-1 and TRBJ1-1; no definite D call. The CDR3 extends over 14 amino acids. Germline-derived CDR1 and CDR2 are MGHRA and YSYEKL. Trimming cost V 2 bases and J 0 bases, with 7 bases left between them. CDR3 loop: CASSQIGVNTEAFF. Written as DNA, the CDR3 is TGCGCCAGCAGCCAAATCGGGGTGAACACTGAAGCTTTCTTT.

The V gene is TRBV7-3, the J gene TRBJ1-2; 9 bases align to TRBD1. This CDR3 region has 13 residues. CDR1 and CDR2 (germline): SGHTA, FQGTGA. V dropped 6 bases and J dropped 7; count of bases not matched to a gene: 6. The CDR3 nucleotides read TGTGCCAGCAGTTTCGACAGGGGGGGTGGCTACACCTTC. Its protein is CASSFDRGGGYTF.

CDR3 protein: CASSLGLGGEQYV. The CDR3 nucleotides are TGTGCCAGCAGTTTAGGGTTGGGGGGCGAGCAGTACGTC. This chain links TRBV12-3 or TRBV12-4 with TRBJ2-7, with a weak D call TRBD2 (6 bases). The V and J ends lost 1 base and 6 bases respectively, with 10 bases between them. The CDR3 length is 13 residues.

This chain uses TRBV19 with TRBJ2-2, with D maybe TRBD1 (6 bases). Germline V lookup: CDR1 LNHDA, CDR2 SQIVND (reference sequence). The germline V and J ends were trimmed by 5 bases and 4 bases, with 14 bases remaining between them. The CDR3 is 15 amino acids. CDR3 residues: CASSPPGVGTGELFF. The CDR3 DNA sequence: TGTGCCAGTAGTCCCCCAGGGGTGGGCACCGGGGAGCTGTTTTTT.

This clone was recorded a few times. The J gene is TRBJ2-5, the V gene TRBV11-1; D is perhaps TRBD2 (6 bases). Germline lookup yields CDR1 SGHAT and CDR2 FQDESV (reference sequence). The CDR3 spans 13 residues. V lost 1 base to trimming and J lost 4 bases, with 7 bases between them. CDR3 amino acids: CASSLDGGETQYF. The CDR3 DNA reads TGTGCCAGCAGCTTAGACGGGGGAGAGACCCAGTACTTC.

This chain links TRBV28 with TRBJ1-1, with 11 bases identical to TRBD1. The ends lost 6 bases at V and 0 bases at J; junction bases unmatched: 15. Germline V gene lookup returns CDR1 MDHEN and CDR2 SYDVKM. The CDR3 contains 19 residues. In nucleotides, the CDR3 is TGTGCCAGCAGGGGACAGGGGGTGAGTATGGTGACAATGAACACTGAAGCTTTCTTT. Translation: CASRGQGVSMVTMNTEAFF. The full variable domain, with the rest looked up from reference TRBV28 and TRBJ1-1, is DVKVTQSSRYLVKRTGEKVFLECVQDMDHENMFWYRQDPGLGLRLIYFSYDVKMKEKGDIPEGYSVSREKKERFSLILESASTNQTSMYLCASRGQGVSMVTMNTEAFFGQGTRLTVV.

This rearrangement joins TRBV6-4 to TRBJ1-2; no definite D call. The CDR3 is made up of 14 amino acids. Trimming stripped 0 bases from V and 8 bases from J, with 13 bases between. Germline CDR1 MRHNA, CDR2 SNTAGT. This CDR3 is CASSDSVQARGYTF. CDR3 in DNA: TGTGCCAGCAGTGACTCCGTCCAGGCCAGGGGCTACACCTTC.

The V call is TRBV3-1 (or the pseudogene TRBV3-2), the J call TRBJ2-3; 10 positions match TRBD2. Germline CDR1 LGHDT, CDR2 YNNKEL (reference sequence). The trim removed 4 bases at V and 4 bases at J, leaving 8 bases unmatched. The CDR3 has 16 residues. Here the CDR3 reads CASSRSGGGQPDTQYF. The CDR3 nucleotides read TGTGCCAGCAGCCGAAGCGGGGGGGGGCAACCAGATACGCAGTATTTT.

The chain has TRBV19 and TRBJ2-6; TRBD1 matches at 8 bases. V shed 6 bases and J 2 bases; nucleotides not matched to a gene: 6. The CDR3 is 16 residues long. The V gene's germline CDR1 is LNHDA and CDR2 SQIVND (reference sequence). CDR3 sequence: CASRNQQGAGANVLTF. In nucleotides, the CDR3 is TGTGCCAGTAGGAACCAACAGGGGGCTGGGGCCAACGTCCTGACTTTC.

The CDR3 nucleotides read TGTGCCAGCTCACACAAGACAGTCAGCTCTGGAAACACCATATATTTT. Translated, it gives CASSHKTVSSGNTIYF. The J gene is TRBJ1-3, the V gene TRBV18; D might be TRBD1 (5 bases). Germline CDR1 and CDR2: KGHSH and LQKENI. V lost 4 bases and J lost 0, with 13 bases in between. The CDR3 runs to 16 residues.

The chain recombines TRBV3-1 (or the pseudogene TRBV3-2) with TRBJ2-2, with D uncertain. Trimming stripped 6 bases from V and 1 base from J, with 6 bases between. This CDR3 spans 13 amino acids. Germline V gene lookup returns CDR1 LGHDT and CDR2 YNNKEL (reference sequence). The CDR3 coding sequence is TGTGCCAGCAGTGGCGGGAACACCGGGGAGCTGTTTTTT. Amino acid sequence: CASSGGNTGELFF.